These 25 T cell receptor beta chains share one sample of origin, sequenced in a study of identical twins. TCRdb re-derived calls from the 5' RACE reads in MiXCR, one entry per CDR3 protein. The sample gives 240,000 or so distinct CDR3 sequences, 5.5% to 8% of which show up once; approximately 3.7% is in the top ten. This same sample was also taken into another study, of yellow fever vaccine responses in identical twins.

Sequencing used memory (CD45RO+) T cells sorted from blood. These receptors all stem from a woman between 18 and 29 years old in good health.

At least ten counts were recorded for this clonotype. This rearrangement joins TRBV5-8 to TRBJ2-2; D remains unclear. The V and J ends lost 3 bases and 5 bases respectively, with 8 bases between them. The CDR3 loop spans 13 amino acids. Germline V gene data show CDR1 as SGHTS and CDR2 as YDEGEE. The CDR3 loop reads CASSSRWTGELFF. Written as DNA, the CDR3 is TGTGCCAGCAGCTCCCGTTGGACCGGGGAGCTGTTTTTT.

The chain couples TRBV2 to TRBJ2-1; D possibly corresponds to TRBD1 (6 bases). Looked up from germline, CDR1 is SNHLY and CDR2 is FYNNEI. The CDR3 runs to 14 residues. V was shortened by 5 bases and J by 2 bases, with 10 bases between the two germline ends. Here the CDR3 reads CASSPEGAYNEQFF. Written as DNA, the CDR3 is TGTGCCAGCAGTCCTGAGGGGGCCTACAATGAGCAGTTCTTC.

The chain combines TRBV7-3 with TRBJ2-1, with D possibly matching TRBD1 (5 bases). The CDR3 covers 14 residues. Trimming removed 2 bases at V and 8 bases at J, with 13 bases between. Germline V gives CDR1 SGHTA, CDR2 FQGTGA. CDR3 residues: CASSLFGQGYEQFF. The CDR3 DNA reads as TGTGCCAGCAGCTTATTCGGTCAGGGCTATGAGCAGTTCTTC.

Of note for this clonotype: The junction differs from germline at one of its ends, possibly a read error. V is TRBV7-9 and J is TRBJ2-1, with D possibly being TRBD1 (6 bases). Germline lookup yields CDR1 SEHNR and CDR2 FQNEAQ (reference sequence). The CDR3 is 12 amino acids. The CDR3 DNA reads TGTGCCAGCAGCTTAGCGGACAGTGAGGAGTTCTTC. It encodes CASSLADSEEFF.

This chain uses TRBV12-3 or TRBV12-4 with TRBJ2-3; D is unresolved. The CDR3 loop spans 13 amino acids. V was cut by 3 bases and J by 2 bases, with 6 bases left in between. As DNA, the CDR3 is TGTGCCAGCAGTTTGAGTATCACAGATACGCAGTATTTT. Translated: CASSLSITDTQYF.

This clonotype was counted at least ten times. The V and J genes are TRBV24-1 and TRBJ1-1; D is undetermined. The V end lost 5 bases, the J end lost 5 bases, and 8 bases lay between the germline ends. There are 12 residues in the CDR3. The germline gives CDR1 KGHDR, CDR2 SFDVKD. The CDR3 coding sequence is TGTGCCACCAGTGGTTACAATACTGAAGCTTTCTTT. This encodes CATSGYNTEAFF.

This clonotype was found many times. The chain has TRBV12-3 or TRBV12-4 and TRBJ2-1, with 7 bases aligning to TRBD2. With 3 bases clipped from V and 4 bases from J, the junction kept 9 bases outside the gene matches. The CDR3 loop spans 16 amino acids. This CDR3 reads CASSFEVGGRYNEQFF. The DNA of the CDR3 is TGTGCCAGCAGTTTTGAGGTGGGCGGGAGATACAATGAGCAGTTCTTC.

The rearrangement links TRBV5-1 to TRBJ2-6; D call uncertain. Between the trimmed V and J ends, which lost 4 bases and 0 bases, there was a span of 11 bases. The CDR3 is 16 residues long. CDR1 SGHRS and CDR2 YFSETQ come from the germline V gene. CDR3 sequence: CASSGQRDSGANVLTF. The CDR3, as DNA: TGCGCCAGCAGCGGGCAACGAGACTCTGGGGCCAACGTCCTGACTTTC.

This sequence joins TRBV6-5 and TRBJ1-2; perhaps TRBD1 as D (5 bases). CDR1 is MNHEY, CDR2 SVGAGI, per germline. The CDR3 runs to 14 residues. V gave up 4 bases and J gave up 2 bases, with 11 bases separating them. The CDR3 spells CASSSLGENYGYTF. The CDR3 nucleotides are TGTGCCAGCAGTTCCTTGGGGGAAAACTATGGCTACACCTTC.

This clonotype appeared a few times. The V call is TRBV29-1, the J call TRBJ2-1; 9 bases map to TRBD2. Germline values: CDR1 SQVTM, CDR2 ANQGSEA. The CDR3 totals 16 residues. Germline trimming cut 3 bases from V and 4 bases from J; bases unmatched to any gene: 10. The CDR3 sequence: CSVDHPRTSVYNEQFF. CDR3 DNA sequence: TGCAGCGTTGACCACCCTAGGACTAGCGTATACAATGAGCAGTTCTTC.

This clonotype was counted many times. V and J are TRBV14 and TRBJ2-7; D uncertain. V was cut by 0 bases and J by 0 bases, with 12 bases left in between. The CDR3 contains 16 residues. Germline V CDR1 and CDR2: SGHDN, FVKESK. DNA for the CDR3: TGTGCCAGCAGCCAAGATAACGCAGCCAACTCCTACGAGCAGTACTTC. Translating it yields CASSQDNAANSYEQYF.

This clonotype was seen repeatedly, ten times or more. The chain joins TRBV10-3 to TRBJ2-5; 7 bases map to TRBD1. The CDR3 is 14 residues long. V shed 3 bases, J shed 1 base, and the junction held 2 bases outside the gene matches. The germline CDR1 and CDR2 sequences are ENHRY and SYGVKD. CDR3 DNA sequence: TGTGCCATCAGTGATGGGACAGTCCAAGAGACCCAGTACTTC. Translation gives CAISDGTVQETQYF.

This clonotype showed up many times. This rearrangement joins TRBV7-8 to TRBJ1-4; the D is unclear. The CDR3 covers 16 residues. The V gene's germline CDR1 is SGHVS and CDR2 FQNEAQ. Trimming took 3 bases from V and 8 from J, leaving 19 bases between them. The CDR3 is CASSFIPTPPGEKLFF. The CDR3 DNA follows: TGTGCCAGCAGCTTTATCCCGACACCCCCGGGGGAAAAACTGTTTTTT.

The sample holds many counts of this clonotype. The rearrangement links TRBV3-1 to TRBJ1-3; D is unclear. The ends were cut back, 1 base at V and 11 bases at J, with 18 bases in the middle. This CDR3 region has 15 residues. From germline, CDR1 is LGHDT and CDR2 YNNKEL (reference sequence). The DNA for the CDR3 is TGTGCCAGCAGCCAAGGTCTGCTCCCCGCGAGCGCCATATATTTT. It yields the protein CASSQGLLPASAIYF. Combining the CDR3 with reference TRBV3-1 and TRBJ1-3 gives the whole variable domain DTAVSQTPKYLVTQMGNDKSIKCEQNLGHDTMYWYKQDSKKFLKIMFSYNNKELIINETVPNRFSPKSPDKAHLNLHINSLELGDSAVYFCASSQGLLPASAIYFGEGSWLTVV.

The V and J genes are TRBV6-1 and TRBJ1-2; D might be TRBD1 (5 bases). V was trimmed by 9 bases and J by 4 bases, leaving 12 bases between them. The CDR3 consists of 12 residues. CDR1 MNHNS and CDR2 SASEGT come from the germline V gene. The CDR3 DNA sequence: TGTGCCAGTGTTCCAGGGTCCTATGGCTACACCTTC. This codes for CASVPGSYGYTF.

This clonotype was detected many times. The CDR3: CASRGQGLTEAFF. For the CDR3, the DNA is TGTGCCAGCAGGGGACAGGGTCTCACTGAAGCTTTCTTT. The chain employs TRBV12-3 or TRBV12-4 and TRBJ1-1; 9 nucleotides match TRBD1. V lost 6 bases and J lost 4; bases outside the gene matches: 3. This CDR3 comprises 13 residues.

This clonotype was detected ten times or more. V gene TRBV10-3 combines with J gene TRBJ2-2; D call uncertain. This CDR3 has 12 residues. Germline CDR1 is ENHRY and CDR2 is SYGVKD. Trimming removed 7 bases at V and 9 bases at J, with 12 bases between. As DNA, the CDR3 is TGTGCCATCACCCAGGACCTTAGGGAGCTGTTTTTT. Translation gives CAITQDLRELFF.

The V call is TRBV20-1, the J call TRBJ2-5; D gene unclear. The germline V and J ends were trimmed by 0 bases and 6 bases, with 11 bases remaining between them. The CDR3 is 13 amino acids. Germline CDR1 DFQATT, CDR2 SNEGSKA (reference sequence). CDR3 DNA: TGCAGTGCTAGAGATACATGGTTAAAGACCCAGTACTTC. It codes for CSARDTWLKTQYF.

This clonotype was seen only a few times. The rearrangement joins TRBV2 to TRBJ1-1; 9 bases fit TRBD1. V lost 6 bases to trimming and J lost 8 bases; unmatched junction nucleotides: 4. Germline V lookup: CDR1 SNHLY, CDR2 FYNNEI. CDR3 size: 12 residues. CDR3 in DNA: TGTGCCAGCAGGGGGACAGGGCCGGAAGCTTTCTTT. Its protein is CASRGTGPEAFF.

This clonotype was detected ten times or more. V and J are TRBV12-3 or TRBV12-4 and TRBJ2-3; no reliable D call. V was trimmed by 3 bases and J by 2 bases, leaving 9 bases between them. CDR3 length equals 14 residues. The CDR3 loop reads CASSLGKSTDTQYF. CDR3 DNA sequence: TGTGCCAGCAGTTTGGGCAAATCCACAGATACGCAGTATTTT.

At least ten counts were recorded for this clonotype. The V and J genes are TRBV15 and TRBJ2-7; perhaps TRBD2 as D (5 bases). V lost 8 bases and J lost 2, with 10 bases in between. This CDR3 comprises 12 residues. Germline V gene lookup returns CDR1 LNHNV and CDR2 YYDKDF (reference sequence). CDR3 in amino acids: CATPQRPYEQYF. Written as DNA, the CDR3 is TGTGCCACCCCCCAGCGGCCCTACGAGCAGTACTTC.

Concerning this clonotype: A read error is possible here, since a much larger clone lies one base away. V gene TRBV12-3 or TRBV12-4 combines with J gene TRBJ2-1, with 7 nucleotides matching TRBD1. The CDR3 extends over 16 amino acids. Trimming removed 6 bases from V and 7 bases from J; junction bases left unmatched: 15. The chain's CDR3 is CASRLQGRGQVNEQFF. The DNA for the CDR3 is TGTGCCAGCAGATTACAGGGAAGGGGGCAGGTGAATGAGCAGTTCTTC.

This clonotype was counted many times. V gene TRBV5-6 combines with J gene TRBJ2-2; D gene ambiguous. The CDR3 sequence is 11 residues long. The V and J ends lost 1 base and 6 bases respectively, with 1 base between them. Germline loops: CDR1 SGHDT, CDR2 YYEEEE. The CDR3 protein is CASSLPGELFF. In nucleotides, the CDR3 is TGTGCCAGCAGCTTGCCCGGGGAGCTGTTTTTT.

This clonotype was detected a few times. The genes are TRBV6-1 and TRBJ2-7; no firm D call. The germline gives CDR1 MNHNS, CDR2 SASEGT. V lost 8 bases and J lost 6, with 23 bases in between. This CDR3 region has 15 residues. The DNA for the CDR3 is TGTGCCAGCGGTATCGGTCGGGCAGTTGGGGTCGAGCAGTACTTC. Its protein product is CASGIGRAVGVEQYF.

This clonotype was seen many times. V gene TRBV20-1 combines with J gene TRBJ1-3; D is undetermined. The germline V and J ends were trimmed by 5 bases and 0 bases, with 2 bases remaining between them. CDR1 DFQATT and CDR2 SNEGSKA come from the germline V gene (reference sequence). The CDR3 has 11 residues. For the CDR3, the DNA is TGCAGTGCTGGCTCTGGAAACACCATATATTTT. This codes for CSAGSGNTIYF.